A single sample is the source of the 23 T cell receptor beta chains below, sequenced in a study of blood T cell repertoires in COVID-19. Libraries were prepared by immunoSEQ multiplex PCR; TCRdb keeps only in-frame clonotypes and omits some of them. Among fewer than 300,000 clones, about nine tenths were seen once, and the ten largest hold around 15%. The material sequenced was PBMCs or T cells enriched from blood (not recorded which). The origin of the receptors is a man between 18 and 29 years old who had recovered from COVID-19.

The chain carries TRBV19 and TRBJ1-1; maybe TRBD1 (6 bases). Looked up from germline, CDR1 is LNHDA and CDR2 is SQIVND (reference sequence). The length of the CDR3 is 15 residues. The V end was cut by 5 bases, the J end by 1 base, with 14 bases between. The CDR3 nucleotides are TGTGCCAGTAGTTTCGACAGGACCCAGAACACTGAAGCTTTCTTT. It yields the protein CASSFDRTQNTEAFF.

This rearrangement joins TRBV11-1 to TRBJ1-1; D unclear. This CDR3 is 12 amino acids long. The V end was cut by 2 bases, the J end by 5 bases, with 6 bases between. Germline loops: CDR1 SGHAT, CDR2 FQDESV (reference sequence). The CDR3: CASSLMRTEAFF. Written as DNA, the CDR3 is TGTGCCAGCAGCTTAATGCGGACTGAAGCTTTCTTT.

The chain carries TRBV10-1 and TRBJ2-5; the match to TRBD1 covers 9 bases. J lost 1 base, V lost 8 bases, and 11 bases had no gene match. The CDR3 sequence is 16 residues long. Germline assignment: CDR1 WNHNN and CDR2 SYGVQD (reference sequence). The CDR3 sequence: CASAPGTGQFQETQYF. The CDR3 nucleotides are TGCGCCAGCGCCCCCGGGACAGGGCAATTCCAAGAGACCCAGTACTTC.

This clone appeared a few times. The chain uses TRBV6-4 and TRBJ1-1; 9 bases fit TRBD1. The CDR3 runs 16 residues. V shed 6 bases and J 3 bases; nucleotides not matched to a gene: 11. Germline V lookup: CDR1 MRHNA, CDR2 SNTAGT. The CDR3 nucleotides are TGTGCCAGCAGGCCACAGGGGGCGAGCGGGCACACTGAAGCTTTCTTT. Its translation: CASRPQGASGHTEAFF.

The chain uses TRBV12-3 or TRBV12-4 and TRBJ1-5; D is undetermined. V gave up 5 bases and J gave up 8 bases, with 13 bases separating them. The CDR3 totals 13 residues. The DNA for the CDR3 is TGTGCCAGCAGTCCGAGGCAGAGCAAGCCCCAGCATTTT. Translated, it gives CASSPRQSKPQHF.

V and J are TRBV18 and TRBJ2-1, with 8 bases lining up with TRBD2. From germline, CDR1 is KGHSH and CDR2 LQKENI. CDR3 length equals 14 residues. The ends lost 4 bases at V and 6 bases at J; junction bases unmatched: 5. The CDR3 DNA reads TGTGCCAGCTCACAAACTAGCGGAATCAATGAGCAGTTCTTC. It codes for CASSQTSGINEQFF.

The chain is built from TRBV11-2 and TRBJ1-6; D possibly corresponds to TRBD1 (5 bases). The CDR3 spans 14 residues. The germline gives CDR1 SGHAT, CDR2 FQNNGV. Trimming shortened V by 7 bases and J by 7 bases, and 14 bases separated the two germline ends. CDR3 residues: CASTALGGNSPLHF. The CDR3 coding sequence is TGTGCCAGCACCGCTTTGGGGGGGAATTCACCCCTCCACTTT.

The CDR3 DNA reads TGCAGCGCAGTGCTAGTAGCGGGACGGGGAAACATTCAGTACTTC. Protein: CSAVLVAGRGNIQYF. The chain couples TRBV29-1 to TRBJ2-4; 8 positions agree with TRBD2. CDR1 and CDR2 from the germline V gene are SQVTM and ANQGSEA. The junction had 14 bases not matched to a gene; V was cut back by 7 bases and J by 6 bases. There are 15 residues in the CDR3.

Concerning this clone itself: Other DNA sequences in this sample translate to the same CDR3. V gene TRBV27 combines with J gene TRBJ2-1; 12 positions match TRBD2. This CDR3 region has 16 residues. J gave up 6 bases and V 6 bases, and 9 bases lay outside the gene matches. The germline gives CDR1 MNHEY, CDR2 SMNVEV (reference sequence). The CDR3 region is CASSRFGTSGSNEQFF. The CDR3 DNA follows: TGTGCCAGCAGCAGATTTGGGACTAGCGGGTCCAATGAGCAGTTCTTC.

V is TRBV4-2 and J is TRBJ2-3; D is unresolved. Per the germline V gene, CDR1 is LGHNA and CDR2 is YNFKEQ. The CDR3 spans 14 residues. Trimming took 0 bases from V and 4 from J, leaving 8 bases between them. The CDR3 is CASSQDIRADTQYF. In DNA form, the CDR3 reads TGTGCCAGCAGCCAAGATATCCGGGCAGATACGCAGTATTTT.

The chain carries TRBV29-1 and TRBJ2-5, with TRBD2 matching over 11 bases. With 7 bases clipped from V and 5 bases from J, the junction kept 6 bases outside the gene matches. The V gene's germline CDR1 is SQVTM and CDR2 ANQGSEA. This CDR3 is 13 amino acids long. The CDR3: CSDRLAGRETQYF. The CDR3 DNA follows: TGCAGCGACCGACTAGCGGGGCGGGAGACCCAGTACTTC.

This clone has only a few counts. The chain uses TRBV7-2 and TRBJ2-7; D may be TRBD1 (6 bases). Germline V gives CDR1 SGHTA, CDR2 FQGNSA. CDR3 size: 15 residues. The V end was cut by 1 base, the J end by 7 bases, with 17 bases between. CDR3 bases: TGTGCCAGCAGCTTAGTTGTCAGGGGTATGACGGAGCAGTACTTC. It is translated as CASSLVVRGMTEQYF.

The V call is TRBV18, the J call TRBJ1-1, with 11 bases fitting TRBD1. V shed 6 bases, J shed 3 bases, and the junction held 0 bases outside the gene matches. In germline, CDR1 is KGHSH, CDR2 LQKENI. The CDR3 is 13 residues long. Written as DNA, the CDR3 is TGTGCCAGCTCGGGACAGGGGGACACTGAAGCTTTCTTT. Residues: CASSGQGDTEAFF. Supplemented by reference TRBV18 and TRBJ1-1, the full variable domain reads NAGVMQNPRHLVRRRGQEARLRCSPMKGHSHVYWYRQLPEEGLKFMVYLQKENIIDESGMPKERFSAEFPKEGPSILRIQQVVRGDSAAYFCASSGQGDTEAFFGQGTRLTVV.

This sequence joins TRBV11-2 and TRBJ2-5; 7 nucleotides match TRBD1. V gave up 1 base and J gave up 5 bases; unmatched junction bases: 7. Germline loops: CDR1 SGHAT, CDR2 FQNNGV. The CDR3 contains 15 residues. The CDR3 region has the DNA TGTGCCAGCAGCTTAGCCCAGGGGGTCGGGGAGACCCAGTACTTC. Its translation is CASSLAQGVGETQYF.

The CDR3 reads CASSRYSEAFF. CDR3 nucleotides: TGTGCCAGCAGCCGCTACAGTGAAGCTTTCTTT. This sequence joins TRBV5-8 and TRBJ1-1, with D hard to call. The V gene lost 4 bases and the J gene lost 7 bases, with 8 bases spanning the gap. The CDR3 covers 11 residues. Germline CDR1 is SGHTS and CDR2 is YDEGEE.

This chain joins TRBV5-1 and TRBJ2-2; D unclear. Trimming shortened V by 1 base and J by 4 bases, and 11 bases separated the two germline ends. Germline-derived CDR1 and CDR2 are SGHRS and YFSETQ. The CDR3 extends over 15 amino acids. The CDR3 region is CASSLSRISTGELFF. The CDR3 DNA reads TGCGCCAGCAGCTTGTCCAGAATTTCCACCGGGGAGCTGTTTTTT. The whole variable domain, filled in from reference TRBV5-1 and TRBJ2-2, reads KAGVTQTPRYLIKTRGQQVTLSCSPISGHRSVSWYQQTPGQGLQFLFEYFSETQRNKGNFPGRFSGRQFSNSRSEMNVSTLELGDSALYLCASSLSRISTGELFFGEGSRLTVL.

This clone appeared many times. J is TRBJ2-3 and V is TRBV27; 7 bases agree with TRBD1. Germline assignment: CDR1 MNHEY and CDR2 SMNVEV (reference sequence). The CDR3 length is 17 residues. J lost 0 bases, V lost 2 bases, and 8 bases had no gene match. This CDR3 is CASSLRGTDFSTDTQYF. CDR3 bases: TGTGCCAGCAGTTTAAGAGGGACAGACTTTAGCACAGATACGCAGTATTTT.

Remarks on this clone: Additional DNA sequences in this sample encode the identical CDR3. The chain carries TRBV9 and TRBJ2-2; unclear D gene. V lost 4 bases and J 0 bases, leaving 7 bases between the germline ends. Looked up from germline, CDR1 is SGDLS and CDR2 is YYNGEE. The CDR3 runs 14 residues. The CDR3 DNA reads as TGTGCCAGCAGCCCCACTACGAACACCGGGGAGCTGTTTTTT. It codes for CASSPTTNTGELFF.

The chain couples TRBV25-1 to TRBJ1-2; no clear D. The CDR3 is made up of 12 amino acids. Germline V gene data show CDR1 as MGHDK and CDR2 as SYGVNS. V shed 5 bases and J shed 10 bases, with 14 bases lying between them. DNA of the CDR3: TGTGCCAGCAGTTTCGCCGGGAGAGACTACACCTTC. Translated: CASSFAGRDYTF.

This clone was found a few times. The chain links TRBV13 to TRBJ1-2; D may be TRBD1 (6 bases). Germline V gene lookup returns CDR1 PRHDT and CDR2 FYEKMQ (reference sequence). V shed 0 bases and J shed 6 bases, with 14 bases lying between them. This CDR3 has 15 amino acids. In DNA form, the CDR3 reads TGTGCCAGCAGCTTAGGCCTGGTGTCAGGGGATGGCTACACCTTC. Translation: CASSLGLVSGDGYTF.

V usage is TRBV4-1 and J usage is TRBJ2-3; the match to TRBD2 covers 10 bases. There are 21 residues in the CDR3. Germline V gene lookup returns CDR1 MGHRA and CDR2 YSYEKL. J gave up 4 bases and V 1 base, and 20 bases lay outside the gene matches. CDR3 loop: CASSQAPPGASGSFTPDTQYF. The CDR3 coding sequence is TGCGCCAGCAGCCAAGCCCCACCGGGCGCTAGCGGGAGTTTTACCCCAGATACGCAGTATTTT.

The chain recombines TRBV2 with TRBJ2-3, with 9 bases fitting TRBD2. Trimming removed 3 bases from V and 4 bases from J; junction bases left unmatched: 8. The CDR3 totals 16 residues. The V gene's germline CDR1 is SNHLY and CDR2 FYNNEI. The DNA of the CDR3 is TGTGCCAGCAGTGACCCCAGTGCGGGAGGGGCAGATACGCAGTATTTT. Translation: CASSDPSAGGADTQYF.

The rearrangement uses TRBV5-1 and TRBJ1-1, with D possibly TRBD1 on 5 matching bases. V lost 0 bases and J 6 bases, leaving 12 bases between the germline ends. Germline CDR1 and CDR2: SGHRS and YFSETQ. The CDR3 has 14 amino acids. CDR3 residues: CASSLAVAGPEAFF. In DNA, the CDR3 is TGCGCCAGCAGCTTGGCCGTCGCGGGGCCTGAAGCTTTCTTT.